The rows below give T cell receptor beta chains drawn from one sample of a study of blood T cell repertoires in COVID-19. Sequencing was performed with immunoSEQ multiplex PCR; in TCRdb, only in-frame clones are kept and a portion is missing. Of 65,000 to 90,000 clones in the sample, roughly three quarters were seen once. The specimen sequenced was peripheral blood. These receptors all come from a man aged 65-85 years with active or convalescent COVID-19. CDR3s include the opening cysteine and the closing phenylalanine or tryptophan. Fields, in order: J gene, V gene, D gene, clone size, CDR3 protein, CDR3 DNA. The D gene is left open where the match is weak. The size field is filled for only some rows; it gives once, few, many or a size class.

j_gene: TRBJ1-6; v_gene: TRBV30; d_gene: NA; abundance: once; CDR3aa: CAWSSPPGPLHF; CDR3nt: TGTGCCTGGAGTAGCCCCCCGGGTCCCCTCCACTTT
j_gene: TRBJ2-7; v_gene: TRBV7-7; d_gene: TRBD1; abundance: NA; CDR3aa: CASSLGQGGEQYF; CDR3nt: TGTGCCAGCAGCTTAGGACAGGGCGGTGAGCAGTACTTC
j_gene: TRBJ2-5; v_gene: TRBV5-4; d_gene: NA; abundance: NA; CDR3aa: CASTQDAAGETQYF; CDR3nt: TGTGCCAGCACCCAGGACGCGGCGGGAGAGACCCAGTACTTC
j_gene: TRBJ2-7; v_gene: TRBV29-1; d_gene: NA; abundance: NA; CDR3aa: CSGGEVDYEQYF; CDR3nt: TGCAGCGGTGGGGAGGTAGACTACGAGCAGTACTTC
j_gene: TRBJ1-1; v_gene: TRBV3-1/TRBV3-2; d_gene: NA; abundance: once; CDR3aa: CASSFTDRNTEAFF; CDR3nt: TGTGCCAGCAGTTTCACGGACAGGAACACTGAAGCTTTCTTT
j_gene: TRBJ2-5; v_gene: TRBV5-1; d_gene: TRBD2; abundance: NA; CDR3aa: CASSETNGLAETQYF; CDR3nt: TGCGCCAGCAGCGAGACTAACGGACTAGCGGAGACCCAGTACTTC
j_gene: TRBJ1-5; v_gene: TRBV19; d_gene: TRBD1; abundance: few; CDR3aa: CASSQGNGNQPQHF; CDR3nt: TGTGCCAGCTCACAGGGGAACGGCAATCAGCCCCAGCATTTT
j_gene: TRBJ1-6; v_gene: TRBV5-6; d_gene: TRBD1; abundance: few; CDR3aa: CASRSYRGRSPLHF; CDR3nt: TGTGCCAGCCGATCCTACAGGGGGCGGTCACCCCTCCACTTT
j_gene: TRBJ2-7; v_gene: TRBV13; d_gene: TRBD1; abundance: once; CDR3aa: CASSLEIGTGEAYEQYF; CDR3nt: TGTGCCAGCAGCTTAGAGATCGGGACAGGGGAAGCCTACGAGCAGTACTTC
j_gene: TRBJ2-3; v_gene: TRBV4-1; d_gene: TRBD1; abundance: NA; CDR3aa: CASSQGYRGLGDTQYF; CDR3nt: TGCGCCAGCAGCCAAGGATACAGGGGGCTAGGAGATACGCAGTATTTT